A selection of T cell receptor beta chains follows, all from one sample in a study of shared clonotypes between healthy human individuals. TCRdb's table, derived via immunoSEQ multiplex PCR, lists solely in-frame clones and lacks some. The profile shows 2 million to 2.5 million clones, approximately 93% of them singletons. The sample taken for sequencing was naive CD4+ T cells from PBMCs. These receptor sequences come from a young man in good health. Some clones in this sample may be carry-over from other donors' samples. The CDR3 runs from the conserved cysteine through the conserved F or W. Each record gives: J gene, D gene, clone size, V gene, CDR3 DNA, CDR3 protein. A D gene is named only where the DNA matches it firmly. Expanded clones are given a class, and other clones once, few, many or no size at all.

TRBJ2-1 TRBD2 NA TRBV28 TGTGCCAGCAGTTCCAACCCTAGACTAGCGGGAGCGATATACAATGAGCAGTTCTTC CASSSNPRLAGAIYNEQFF
TRBJ2-2 NA NA TRBV5-1 TGCGCCAGCAGCTTGATTGTCTCAGGGACGGGCACCGGGGAGCTGTTTTTT CASSLIVSGTGTGELFF
TRBJ2-7 NA NA TRBV15 TGTGCCACCAGCAGAGATGGGGGCAGGGACGAGCAGTACTTC CATSRDGGRDEQYF
TRBJ2-5 NA NA TRBV18 TGTGCCAGCTCACCACCCACCCACCAAGAGACCCAGTACTTC CASSPPTHQETQYF
TRBJ2-1 TRBD1 NA TRBV27 TGTGCCAGCAACGAGCGGCAGGGGGCGAGGAATGAGCAGTTCTTC CASNERQGARNEQFF
TRBJ2-6 NA NA TRBV5-4 TGTGCCAGCAGCCAAGCTGCCTCTGGGGCCAACGTCCTGACTTTC CASSQAASGANVLTF
TRBJ1-2 NA NA TRBV4-1 TGCGCCAGCAGCCAAGATTGGGCCCCTTATGGCTACACCTTC CASSQDWAPYGYTF
TRBJ2-5 NA NA TRBV12-2 TGTGCAAGTCGCTTACCCCCGGGGGACAGCCAGAACCAAGAGACCCAGTACTTC CASRLPPGDSQNQETQYF
TRBJ2-3 TRBD2 NA TRBV9 TGTGCCAGCAGCGTCGGGACTAGCGGGGGGAGCACAGATACGCAGTATTTT CASSVGTSGGSTDTQYF
TRBJ2-2 NA NA TRBV9 TGTGCCAGCAGCGCCTCCCCACGCAGGAAGAACACCGGGGAGCTGTTTTTT CASSASPRRKNTGELFF
TRBJ2-2 NA NA TRBV6-1 TGTGCCAGCAGTGAGAAGCACTGGGGGAACACCGGGGAGCTGTTTTTT CASSEKHWGNTGELFF
TRBJ2-3 NA NA TRBV11-3 TGTGCCAGCAGCTTTGCTGCTTGGGAAGATACGCAGTATTTT CASSFAAWEDTQYF
TRBJ2-2 NA NA TRBV2 TGTGCCAGCAGCGTTTTAAACACCGGGGAGCTGTTTTTT CASSVLNTGELFF
TRBJ2-7 TRBD2 NA TRBV19 TGTGCCAGTAGTCAGCGGGAGGGGGGTGAGCAGTACTTC CASSQREGGEQYF
TRBJ2-7 NA once TRBV11-3 TGTGCCAGCAGCTTAGATTTCGCGGATTCCTACGAGCAGTACTTC CASSLDFADSYEQYF
TRBJ2-7 TRBD1 NA TRBV15 TGTGCCACCAGCAGAGACTACGGGACAGTACGAGTCTACGAGCAGTACTTC CATSRDYGTVRVYEQYF
TRBJ2-5 NA NA TRBV29-1 TGCAGCGTTGCTGGACTACAAGAGACCCAGTACTTC CSVAGLQETQYF
TRBJ2-2 NA NA TRBV6-1 TGTGCCAGCACCGGGGTGAACACCGGGGAGCTGTTTTTT CASTGVNTGELFF
TRBJ2-1 NA NA TRBV7-3 TGTGCCAGCAGCGCCCTTCCGAGCGGTGAGCAGTTCTTC CASSALPSGEQFF
TRBJ2-1 TRBD2 NA TRBV7-8 TGTGCCAGCAGCCGCGGGACTAGCGGGCCGCGTTTTCAGTTCTTC CASSRGTSGPRFQFF
TRBJ2-2 NA NA TRBV9 TGTGCCAGCAGCCCCCAGCGGGCGAACACCGGGGAGCTGTTTTTT CASSPQRANTGELFF
TRBJ1-3 NA NA TRBV28 TGTGCCAGCAGTTTGTGGGGGAAGGCTCCTGGAAACACCATATATTTT CASSLWGKAPGNTIYF
TRBJ2-3 NA NA TRBV7-2 TGTGCCAGCAGCCTTGTGGGGTCAGATACGCAGTATTTT CASSLVGSDTQYF
TRBJ2-3 NA NA TRBV9 TGTGCCAGCAGCCCCCTCGGGGATACGCAGTATTTT CASSPLGDTQYF
TRBJ2-7 NA once TRBV5-1 TGCGCCAGCGGGTCAATACCGCAGGTAGAGGGCTACGAGCAGTACTTC CASGSIPQVEGYEQYF
TRBJ2-2 TRBD2 NA TRBV28 TGTGCCAGCGGGAGGTCGAGCGGGGCCCTGAGGACCGGGGAGCTGTTTTTT CASGRSSGALRTGELFF
TRBJ1-2 NA NA TRBV29-1 TGCAGCGTTGAAGAGGCGCAGGCTTATGGCTACACCTTC CSVEEAQAYGYTF
TRBJ2-1 NA NA TRBV7-3 TGTGCCAGCAGCTTTGATCAGGGAGCCTACAATGAGCAGTTCTTC CASSFDQGAYNEQFF
TRBJ2-7 TRBD1 NA TRBV29-1 TGCAGCGTGGACAGGACAGGGAGCAACGAGCAGTACTTC CSVDRTGSNEQYF
TRBJ2-7 NA NA TRBV7-9 TGTGCCAGCTCTATAATGGGAGGAACCTCCTACGAGCAGTACTTC CASSIMGGTSYEQYF
TRBJ2-1 NA NA TRBV10-3 TGTGCCATCAGTGCTAAGGGGGACGGTAGCTCCTACAATGAGCAGTTCTTC CAISAKGDGSSYNEQFF
TRBJ1-2 NA NA TRBV11-2 TGTGCCAGCAGCTTTGGCTATGGCTACACCTTC CASSFGYGYTF
TRBJ1-6 NA NA TRBV5-4 TGTGCCAGCAGCTCAAGGAATAATTCACCCCTCCACTTT CASSSRNNSPLHF
TRBJ1-5 TRBD1 few TRBV29-1 TGCAGCGTTCGACAGGGTAATCAGCCCCAGCATTTT CSVRQGNQPQHF
TRBJ2-1 TRBD1 NA TRBV30 TGTGCCTGGAGTTCTCGAGGGGACAGACGATACAATGAGCAGTTCTTC CAWSSRGDRRYNEQFF
TRBJ2-2 NA NA TRBV28 TGTGCCAGCAGAACCGGGTCCCTGAACACCGGGGAGCTGTTTTTT CASRTGSLNTGELFF
TRBJ2-7 NA once TRBV30 TGTGCCTGGAGTCCCAACTACGAGCAGTACTTC CAWSPNYEQYF
TRBJ2-1 TRBD1 NA TRBV11-2 TGTGCCAGCAGCTCCCAGTCAACAGGGGACGAGCAGTTCTTC CASSSQSTGDEQFF
TRBJ1-5 NA NA TRBV18 TGTGCCAGCTCCGAGGGTACGAATCAGCCCCAGCATTTT CASSEGTNQPQHF
TRBJ1-3 NA NA TRBV18 TGTGCCAGCTCACTCTACAGTCCCCTCGCTGGAAACACCATATATTTT CASSLYSPLAGNTIYF
TRBJ2-7 TRBD1 NA TRBV4-2 TGTGCCAGCAGCCAAGTTGTATCAGTGGGACAGGGGGTAATCTACGAGCAGTACTTC CASSQVVSVGQGVIYEQYF
TRBJ1-2 TRBD1 once TRBV18 TGTGCCAGCTCACCGACAGGGGGCGCGGATGGCTACACCTTC CASSPTGGADGYTF
TRBJ1-1 NA once TRBV4-1 TGCGCCAGCAGCCAAGAGAGTCTCGGAGGAGGGAGGGGCACTGAAGCTTTCTTT CASSQESLGGGRGTEAFF
TRBJ2-2 TRBD2 NA TRBV4-1 TGCGCCAGCAGCCAAGTAGTCGTAGCGGGAGACACCGGGGAGCTGTTTTTT CASSQVVVAGDTGELFF
TRBJ1-1 NA NA TRBV28 TGTGCCAGCAATTCAGGGCTCCCGAAATGGGCTTTCTTT CASNSGLPKWAFF
TRBJ2-6 TRBD1 NA TRBV2 TGTGCCAGCAGTGAAAGGGGACAGGCGGCGGGGGCCAACGTCCTGACTTTC CASSERGQAAGANVLTF
TRBJ2-2 NA NA TRBV28 TGTGCCAGCAGTTTAGGCAGGGCGGGCACCGGGGAGCTGTTTTTT CASSLGRAGTGELFF
TRBJ2-7 NA NA TRBV27 TGTGCCAGCAGTTTGTCCGGCTACGAGCAGTACTTC CASSLSGYEQYF
TRBJ2-5 TRBD2 NA TRBV5-4 TGTGCCAGCAGCTCTCGGACTAGCGGGAGTGAGACCCAGTACTTC CASSSRTSGSETQYF
TRBJ1-5 NA NA TRBV19 TGTGCCAGTAGTTTCCGGCCTTTGGGCAATCAGCCCCAGCATTTT CASSFRPLGNQPQHF
TRBJ2-7 NA NA TRBV9 TGTGCCAGCAGCCCCACCGGGTACGAGCAGTACTTC CASSPTGYEQYF